This T cell receptor (beta chain) was found in a study of T-cell reconstitution after alpha-beta-depleted transplantation in children. TCRbeta library construction was performed incorporating unique molecular identifiers. TCRdb re-called the PCR reads with MiXCR, one entry per CDR3 protein. Found here are 350,000 to 400,000 distinct CDR3 sequences, less than 15% of them singletons; the top ten hold around 4.5%. The source is a human donor who donated a stem cell graft to a child with Fanconi anemia. The material sequenced was PBMCs, taken from the stem cell graft.

The CDR3 spells CASSGQGRNEQFF. The CDR3 DNA reads TGTGCCAGCAGTGGACAGGGAAGAAATGAGCAGTTCTTC. This chain links TRBV6-1 with TRBJ2-1; 7 positions match TRBD1. Germline CDR1 is MNHNS and CDR2 is SASEGT. V shed 4 bases, J shed 7 bases, and the junction held 4 bases outside the gene matches. This CDR3 region has 13 residues.